This T cell receptor beta chain was identified during a study of T cells in Graves' hyperthyroidism and ophthalmopathy. In its sample, this clonotype was seen many times. Regions amplified from RNA transcripts were the TCR beta CDR3 regions. The HTBI primer set served for first-round RT-PCR of the TCR CDR3. MiXCR, applied by TCRdb to the multiplex PCR reads, yields one record per CDR3 protein. The sample records fewer than 500,000 distinct CDR3 sequences, 13% to 15% being singletons. This receptor was identified in a woman under 40 with Graves' ophthalmopathy. The material sequenced was blood.

In DNA form, the CDR3 reads TGTGCCAGCAGCCGGCAGCCGAATTCACCCCTCCACTTT. Its translation: CASSRQPNSPLHF. This rearrangement joins TRBV2 to TRBJ1-6; D uncertain. Germline CDR1 reads SNHLY; CDR2 reads FYNNEI. CDR3 length: 13 amino acids. V was shortened by 6 bases and J by 7 bases, with 10 bases between the two germline ends.